This T cell receptor (beta chain) was sequenced in a study of control samples from healthy donors and cancer patients (TCRdb year 2020). Based on the germline V gene, the CDR1 and CDR2 sequences are SNHLY and FYNNEI. The CDR3 sequence holds 16 residues, the cysteine and phenylalanine included. The CDR3 DNA has 48 bases and is translated from base 1. The germline V end is reduced by 6 bases and the J end by 5 bases; junction bases left unmatched: 8. On this clone itself: Its cognate antigen has yet to be identified. Per-base qualities were not stored, and no clone one base away is much larger.

Receptors were amplified or captured by the immunoSEQ multiplex PCR assay. TCRdb took over this immuneACCESS table, retaining in-frame rearrangements with V and J assigned. Such tables are incomplete; in checked studies, under half of the missing clones stem from an unresolved V gene, and the remainder is unexplained. The sample table lists 120,000 to 150,000 clones, 90% to 95% of them with a count of one. Of the sample, 10% to 15% falls within the top ten clones. The sample consisted of blood. The receptor's source is a man in his forties or fifties in good health. The chain couples TRBV2 to TRBJ1-5, with 12 bases aligning to TRBD1. The CDR3 loop reads CASREPGQGAYQPQHF. In nucleotides, the sequence is TGTGCCAGCAGAGAACCGGGACAGGGGGCTTATCAGCCCCAGCATTTT.